Below are 9 T cell receptor beta chains sequenced from a single sample in a study of T cell clonality in common variable immunodeficiency. Here immunoSEQ multiplex PCR was the method, and the copy in TCRdb shows in-frame clones only, minus some. Altogether about 37,000 clones were found in the sample, and no singletons occur. Sample: peripheral blood mononuclear cells. Every receptor here comes from a person between 18 and 70 years old in good health.

This clone has ten or more counts. The read terminates 3 residues before the CDR3 end, so the remaining end is supplied by the germline J gene. V usage is TRBV11-2 and J usage is TRBJ1-4; tentative D call: TRBD1 (5 bases). The V end was cut by 6 bases, the J end by 0 bases, with 8 bases between. Germline CDR1 and CDR2: SGHAT and FQNNGV. This CDR3 is built from 14 residues. The DNA read from the CDR3 is TGTGCCAGCAGAGTGACAGCAACTAATGAAAAA. Protein sequence: CASRVTATNEK. The full CDR3 sequence reads CASRVTATNEKLFF.

This clone was observed many times. The CDR3 is cut off 3 residues early in the read; its end comes from the germline J gene. This rearrangement joins TRBV6-4 to TRBJ2-7, with 14 bases matching TRBD2. Per the germline V gene, CDR1 is MRHNA and CDR2 is SNTAGT. After removal of 3 bases from V and 5 bases from J, the junction contained 3 bases not matched to a gene. The CDR3 is 15 residues long. CDR3 bases read: TGTGCCAGCAGTGAGGGACTAGCGGGAGTTCACGAG. This gives the protein CASSEGLAGVHE. The CDR3 as a whole reads CASSEGLAGVHEQYF.

This clone was detected ten times or more. The CDR3 goes on 3 residues after the read ends, and that part is filled in from the germline J gene. The V gene is TRBV5-6, the J gene TRBJ1-2, with no clear D. This CDR3 has 12 amino acids. Deletions cut 4 bases from V and 7 bases from J, with 11 bases between. Germline values: CDR1 SGHDT, CDR2 YYEEEE. The CDR3 reads CASSPRVGGYTF. The part of the CDR3 DNA that was read is TGTGCCAGCAGCCCAAGGGTAGGTGGC.

This clone was detected ten times or more. Coverage ceases 3 residues before the CDR3 finishes, and the germline J gene fills in the end. This rearrangement joins TRBV28 to TRBJ2-1; D is perhaps TRBD2 (6 bases). The CDR3 consists of 14 residues. Germline V gene sequence: CDR1 MDHEN, CDR2 SYDVKM. Trimming left V 2 bases short and J 6 bases short, with 11 bases between. CDR3 DNA (partial): TGTGCCAGCAGTTTAGGGGGGACCCTCAATGAG. Its protein product is CASSLGGTLNE. The CDR3 reads in full as CASSLGGTLNEQFF. Complete variable domain (other parts from reference TRBV28 and TRBJ2-1): DVKVTQSSRYLVKRTGEKVFLECVQDMDHENMFWYRQDPGLGLRLIYFSYDVKMKEKGDIPEGYSVSREKKERFSLILESASTNQTSMYLCASSLGGTLNEQFFGPGTRLTVL.

This clone was detected many times. From the germline J gene comes the end of the CDR3, since the read stops 3 residues before it. The gene calls are TRBV5-1 and TRBJ2-2; possibly TRBD1 for D (5 bases). Germline V gene lookup returns CDR1 SGHRS and CDR2 YFSETQ. The CDR3 consists of 15 residues. Trimming took off 3 bases at V and 7 bases at J, with 16 bases between the two ends. The CDR3: CASSSGASDGGELFF. CDR3 DNA, as far as it was read: TGCGCCAGCAGCTCTGGGGCCAGCGACGGCGGGGAG.

This clone came up many times. The CDR3 reads CASRKDRGGTGELFF. Partial CDR3 DNA: TGTGCCAGCAGGAAGGACAGGGGGGGCACCGGGGAG. The J gene is TRBJ2-2, the V gene TRBV2; 10 positions agree with TRBD1. The CDR3 end lies 3 residues beyond the end of the read and is filled in from the germline J gene. This CDR3 contains 15 residues. CDR1 SNHLY and CDR2 FYNNEI come from the germline V gene. With V trimmed by 6 bases and J by 4 bases, 5 bases remained unmatched.

This clone has a count of ten or more. The DNA ends 3 residues before the CDR3 does, and the rest of the CDR3 is filled in from the germline J gene. V gene TRBV20-1 combines with J gene TRBJ1-2, with D uncertain. V shed 0 bases and J shed 4 bases, with 9 bases lying between them. From germline, CDR1 is DFQATT and CDR2 SNEGSKA (reference sequence). CDR3 length: 13 amino acids. The sequenced part of the CDR3 DNA is TGCAGTGCTAGAGATCCCAGTGGCTATGGC. Amino acids: CSARDPSGYG. The whole CDR3 is CSARDPSGYGYTF.

This clone was detected many times. The read falls 3 residues short of the CDR3 end, and the missing part is taken from the germline J gene. This chain uses TRBV30 with TRBJ1-6; no reliable D call. Trimming took 2 bases from V and 9 from J, leaving 11 bases between them. Germline CDR1 GTSNPN, CDR2 SVGIG (reference sequence). The CDR3 runs 13 residues. The CDR3 DNA, read in part, is TGTGCCTGGAGTCCCTCTCAGGTTTCACCC. Encoded protein: CAWSPSQVSP. The entire CDR3 protein reads CAWSPSQVSPLHF.

This clone showed up many times. The DNA ends 3 residues before the CDR3 does, and the rest of the CDR3 is filled in from the germline J gene. The V and J genes are TRBV30 and TRBJ1-6, with no clear D. V lost 1 base and J 7 bases, leaving 8 bases between the germline ends. From germline, CDR1 is GTSNPN and CDR2 SVGIG (reference sequence). The CDR3 sequence is 13 residues long. CDR3 DNA (partial): TGTGCCTGGAGTGAGGCCCCCAATTCACCC. It encodes CAWSEAPNSP. The full CDR3 protein is CAWSEAPNSPLHF.